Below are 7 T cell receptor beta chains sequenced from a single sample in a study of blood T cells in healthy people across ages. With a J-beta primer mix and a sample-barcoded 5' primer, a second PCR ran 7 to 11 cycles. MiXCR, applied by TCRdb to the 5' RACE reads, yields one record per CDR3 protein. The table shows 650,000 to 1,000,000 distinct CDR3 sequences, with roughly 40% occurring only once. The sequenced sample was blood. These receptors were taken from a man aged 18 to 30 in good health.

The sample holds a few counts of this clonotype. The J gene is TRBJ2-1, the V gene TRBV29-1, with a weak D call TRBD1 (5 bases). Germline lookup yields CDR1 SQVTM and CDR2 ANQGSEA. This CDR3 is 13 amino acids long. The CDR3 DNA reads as TGCACCGCAAAAGGGGCCACATACAATGAGCAGTTCTTC. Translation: CTAKGATYNEQFF.

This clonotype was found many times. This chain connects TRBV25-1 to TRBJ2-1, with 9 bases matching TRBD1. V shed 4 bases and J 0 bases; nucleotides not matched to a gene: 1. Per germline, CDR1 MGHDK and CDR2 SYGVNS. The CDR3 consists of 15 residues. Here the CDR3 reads CASSGTGASYNEQFF. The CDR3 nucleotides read TGTGCCAGCAGTGGGACAGGGGCCTCCTACAATGAGCAGTTCTTC.

In DNA, the CDR3 is TGTGCCAGCAGTTCCGACGGGGGAGTGGGCACTGAAGCTTTCTTT. Encoded protein: CASSSDGGVGTEAFF. The chain has TRBV6-5 and TRBJ1-1, with a tentative D call TRBD1 (5 bases). This CDR3 is 15 amino acids long. Germline V lookup: CDR1 MNHEY, CDR2 SVGAGI. V lost 4 bases and J lost 4, with 16 bases in between.

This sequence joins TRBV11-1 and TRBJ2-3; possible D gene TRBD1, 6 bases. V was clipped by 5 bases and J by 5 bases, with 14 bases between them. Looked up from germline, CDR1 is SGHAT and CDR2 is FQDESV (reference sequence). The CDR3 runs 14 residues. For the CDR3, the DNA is TGTGCCAGCAGCGAGCTCCCGGGACAAGATACGCAGTATTTT. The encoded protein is CASSELPGQDTQYF.

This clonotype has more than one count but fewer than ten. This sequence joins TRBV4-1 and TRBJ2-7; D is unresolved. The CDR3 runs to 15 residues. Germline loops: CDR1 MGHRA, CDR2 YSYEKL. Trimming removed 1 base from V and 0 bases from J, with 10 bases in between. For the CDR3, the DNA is TGCGCCAGCAGCCAAGGTGGGATCAGCTCCTACGAGCAGTACTTC. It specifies CASSQGGISSYEQYF.

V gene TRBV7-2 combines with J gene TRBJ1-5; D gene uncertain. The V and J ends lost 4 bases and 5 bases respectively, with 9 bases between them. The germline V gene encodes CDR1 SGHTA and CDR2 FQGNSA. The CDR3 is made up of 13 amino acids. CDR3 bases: TGTGCCAGCAGCTCCGGAGCCGATCAGCCCCAGCATTTT. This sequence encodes CASSSGADQPQHF.

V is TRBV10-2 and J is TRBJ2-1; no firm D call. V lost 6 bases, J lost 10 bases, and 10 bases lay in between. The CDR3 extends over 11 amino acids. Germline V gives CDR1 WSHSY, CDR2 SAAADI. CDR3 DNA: TGCGCCAGCAGATTAACCAAGGAGCAGTTCTTC. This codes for CASRLTKEQFF.